Below, 19 T cell receptor beta chains from the same sample are listed, as sequenced in a study of shared clonotypes between healthy human individuals. Libraries were prepared by immunoSEQ multiplex PCR; TCRdb keeps only in-frame clonotypes and omits some of them. The profile shows 2 million to 2.5 million clones, around 92% of them singletons. The sample consisted of naive CD4+ T cells from PBMCs. Subset specified: CD45RA+ positively selected. The receptors derive from a man between 18 and 29 years old in good health. Some clones in this sample may be carry-over from other donors' samples.

This chain joins TRBV5-1 and TRBJ2-1; no definite D call. Looked up from germline, CDR1 is SGHRS and CDR2 is YFSETQ. This CDR3 has 13 amino acids. Trimming took 5 bases from V and 10 from J, leaving 16 bases between them. CDR3 in DNA: TGCGCCAGCAGGGATGGCCCCACCGACGAGCAGTTCTTC. Translating gives CASRDGPTDEQFF.

This chain joins TRBV11-3 and TRBJ2-1, with a possible D match to TRBD2 (6 bases). From germline, CDR1 is SGHNT and CDR2 YENEEA. The CDR3 consists of 15 residues. V lost 1 base and J 2 bases, leaving 9 bases between the germline ends. The CDR3 DNA reads as TGTGCCAGCAGCTTAGGGCGGGGCCCCTACAATGAGCAGTTCTTC. The encoded protein is CASSLGRGPYNEQFF.

This sequence joins TRBV4-1 and TRBJ1-2; D gene ambiguous. CDR3 size: 15 residues. Deletions cut 3 bases from V and 9 bases from J, with 20 bases between. Germline V gene sequence: CDR1 MGHRA, CDR2 YSYEKL. This CDR3 reads CASSHPSPGSGRYTF. The CDR3, as DNA: TGCGCCAGCAGCCATCCCTCACCGGGTTCGGGCCGCTACACCTTC.

The chain couples TRBV27 to TRBJ1-3, with a tentative D call TRBD1 (5 bases). The CDR3 runs 17 residues. In germline, CDR1 is MNHEY, CDR2 SMNVEV (reference sequence). The germline V and J ends were trimmed by 5 bases and 4 bases, with 21 bases remaining between them. The CDR3 DNA is TGTGCCAGCAGTCCCACGTATGGCAGGGTGGCGGGAAACACCATATATTTT. Amino acids: CASSPTYGRVAGNTIYF.

J is TRBJ1-4 and V is TRBV6-5, with unresolved D. The CDR3 spans 14 residues. The germline gives CDR1 MNHEY, CDR2 SVGAGI. V was shortened by 0 bases and J by 5 bases, with 7 bases between the two germline ends. CDR3 sequence reads: CASSYSSRNEKLFF. The CDR3, as DNA: TGTGCCAGCAGTTACTCGAGTCGGAATGAAAAACTGTTTTTT.

V gene TRBV6-5 combines with J gene TRBJ2-1, with D hard to call. The germline V and J ends were trimmed by 5 bases and 0 bases, with 5 bases remaining between them. The germline V gene encodes CDR1 MNHEY and CDR2 SVGAGI. There are 13 residues in the CDR3. The DNA for the CDR3 is TGTGCCAGCAGTCCAGTCTCCTACAATGAGCAGTTCTTC. Residues: CASSPVSYNEQFF.

The V call is TRBV2, the J call TRBJ2-5; D ambiguous. CDR3 length: 13 amino acids. V lost 11 bases to trimming and J lost 0 bases, with 13 bases between them. The V gene's germline CDR1 is SNHLY and CDR2 FYNNEI. Written as DNA, the CDR3 is TGTGCCTCAAGATCCTCGTACCAAGAGACCCAGTACTTC. Its protein is CASRSSYQETQYF.

The chain has TRBV5-1 and TRBJ2-3; TRBD2 might be the D (6 bases). There are 15 residues in the CDR3. Germline loops: CDR1 SGHRS, CDR2 YFSETQ. V lost 4 bases and J 0 bases, leaving 12 bases between the germline ends. The CDR3 sequence: CASSGGTSSTDTQYF. The CDR3 DNA sequence: TGCGCCAGCAGCGGCGGGACTTCTAGCACAGATACGCAGTATTTT. Full variable domain (rest looked up from reference TRBV5-1 and TRBJ2-3): KAGVTQTPRYLIKTRGQQVTLSCSPISGHRSVSWYQQTPGQGLQFLFEYFSETQRNKGNFPGRFSGRQFSNSRSEMNVSTLELGDSALYLCASSGGTSSTDTQYFGPGTRLTVL.

This rearrangement joins TRBV5-1 to TRBJ2-5; D not resolved. The CDR3 totals 17 residues. The ends were cut back, 4 bases at V and 5 bases at J, with 24 bases in the middle. The V gene's germline CDR1 is SGHRS and CDR2 YFSETQ. The CDR3 loop is CASSAEETGPRSETQYF. The CDR3 nucleotides are TGCGCCAGCAGCGCGGAAGAAACGGGCCCCCGGTCGGAGACCCAGTACTTC.

The gene calls are TRBV28 and TRBJ2-7; 7 bases agree with TRBD2. Trimming removed 4 bases from V and 0 bases from J; junction bases left unmatched: 9. The germline V gene encodes CDR1 MDHEN and CDR2 SYDVKM. The CDR3 covers 16 residues. The chain's CDR3 is CASSSPRGGSSYEQYF. CDR3 in DNA: TGTGCCAGCAGTTCCCCTAGGGGCGGGAGCTCCTACGAGCAGTACTTC.

The chain couples TRBV11-1 to TRBJ2-7, with 10 bases aligning to TRBD2. The V gene's germline CDR1 is SGHAT and CDR2 FQDESV (reference sequence). V dropped 2 bases and J dropped 2; count of bases not matched to a gene: 6. This CDR3 spans 16 amino acids. Here the CDR3 reads CASSLLGTSVAYEQYF. The CDR3 DNA follows: TGTGCCAGCAGCTTATTGGGGACTAGCGTCGCCTACGAGCAGTACTTC.

The V and J genes are TRBV27 and TRBJ2-1; no definite D call. CDR3 length: 12 residues. The V gene lost 7 bases and the J gene lost 5 bases, with 9 bases spanning the gap. The germline gives CDR1 MNHEY, CDR2 SMNVEV (reference sequence). The CDR3 reads CASTGGHNEQFF. In DNA form, the CDR3 reads TGTGCCAGCACTGGTGGGCACAATGAGCAGTTCTTC.

The rearrangement uses TRBV4-1 and TRBJ2-7, with D possibly matching TRBD1 (5 bases). The CDR3 totals 14 residues. Per the germline V gene, CDR1 is MGHRA and CDR2 is YSYEKL. V was clipped by 4 bases and J by 2 bases, with 12 bases between them. This CDR3 is CASSRAGSPYEQYF. The CDR3 coding sequence is TGCGCCAGCAGCCGGGCAGGGTCCCCCTACGAGCAGTACTTC.

The gene calls are TRBV15 and TRBJ2-5; the D gene is possibly TRBD2 (6 bases). The CDR3 totals 16 residues. Per germline, CDR1 LNHNV and CDR2 YYDKDF (reference sequence). Trimming removed 3 bases at V and 11 bases at J, with 25 bases between. The CDR3, as DNA: TGTGCCACCAGCAGCCCTCCGGGACTCAGGGCGGAAGAGCAGTACTTC. It codes for CATSSPPGLRAEEQYF.

The chain links TRBV6-5 to TRBJ1-2, with 9 bases that match TRBD1. The CDR3 extends over 14 amino acids. Germline trimming cut 6 bases from V and 7 bases from J; bases unmatched to any gene: 9. Germline-derived CDR1 and CDR2 are MNHEY and SVGAGI. The CDR3 spells CASSRRDRVGGYTF. The CDR3 bases are TGTGCCAGCAGCCGACGGGACAGGGTTGGTGGCTACACCTTC.

The rearrangement joins TRBV2 to TRBJ1-1; D is unresolved. The CDR3 is 13 residues long. The V gene lost 6 bases and the J gene lost 2 bases, with 10 bases spanning the gap. CDR1 and CDR2 from the germline V gene are SNHLY and FYNNEI. The CDR3 here is CASRENKNTEAFF. For the CDR3, the DNA is TGTGCCAGCAGGGAAAACAAAAACACTGAAGCTTTCTTT.

V usage is TRBV5-4 and J usage is TRBJ2-2; D is undetermined. CDR1 is SGHNT, CDR2 YYREEE, per germline (reference sequence). The CDR3 spans 14 residues. The V and J ends lost 3 bases and 1 base respectively, with 7 bases between them. DNA for the CDR3: TGTGCCAGCAGCTCGAAGGAGAACACCGGGGAGCTGTTTTTT. Protein: CASSSKENTGELFF.

The V call is TRBV7-8, the J call TRBJ2-2; the D gene is possibly TRBD1 (6 bases). With 2 bases removed from V and 7 bases from J, the gap between germline ends came to 14 bases. Germline CDR1 reads SGHVS; CDR2 reads FQNEAQ. The CDR3 spans 15 residues. CDR3 amino acids: CASSLLGQLFGELFF. CDR3 nucleotide sequence: TGTGCCAGCAGCTTATTAGGACAGCTCTTCGGGGAGCTGTTTTTT.

J is TRBJ1-2 and V is TRBV18; 12 bases fit TRBD1. Per the germline V gene, CDR1 is KGHSH and CDR2 is LQKENI. V lost 0 bases and J lost 2; bases outside the gene matches: 7. This CDR3 contains 18 residues. CDR3 nucleotides: TGTGCCAGCTCACCACCTAAGGGGACAGGGGGCCTAAACTATGGCTACACCTTC. It specifies CASSPPKGTGGLNYGYTF.